The 30 T cell receptor beta chains below come from one sample, sequenced in a study of PD-1 blockade in mismatch repair-deficient tumors. Data came from immunoSEQ multiplex PCR; TCRdb stores just in-frame clones and leaves some out. The sample holds about 21,000 clones, 84% seen once. The source was peripheral blood, collected 2 weeks after starting pembrolizumab. These TCRs come from an adult with mismatch repair-deficient cancer.

This clone was counted once. The J gene is TRBJ1-1, the V gene TRBV6-5; no clear D. V lost 0 bases, J lost 0 bases, and 5 bases lay in between. CDR1 is MNHEY and CDR2 is SVGAGI in the germline V gene. The length of the CDR3 is 14 residues. This CDR3 is CASSYSEVNTEAFF. The CDR3 region has the DNA TGTGCCAGCAGTTACTCTGAAGTGAACACTGAAGCTTTCTTT.

The rearrangement joins TRBV29-1 to TRBJ1-1, with D unresolved. Germline V lookup: CDR1 SQVTM, CDR2 ANQGSEA. Between the trimmed V and J ends, which lost 3 bases and 2 bases, there was a span of 16 bases. The CDR3 runs to 15 residues. The CDR3 DNA follows: TGCAGCGTTGAGCCCCTGTACCAGGCTAACACTGAAGCTTTCTTT. Translation gives CSVEPLYQANTEAFF.

CDR3 coding DNA: TGCGCCAGCAGCCAAGATTTTTATAAGGATTTCTCCTACAATGAGCAGTTCTTC. Translated, it gives CASSQDFYKDFSYNEQFF. V usage is TRBV4-3 and J usage is TRBJ2-1; no definite D call. Trimming removed 0 bases from V and 0 bases from J, with 15 bases in between. The germline V gene encodes CDR1 LGHNA and CDR2 YSLEER. This CDR3 comprises 18 residues.

The chain combines TRBV7-6 with TRBJ2-3, with D tentatively TRBD2 (6 bases). The germline V and J ends were trimmed by 4 bases and 0 bases, with 11 bases remaining between them. Germline V CDR1 and CDR2: SGHVS, FNYEAQ. This CDR3 contains 15 residues. CDR3 sequence: CASSYLGRSTDTQYF. In DNA form, the CDR3 reads TGTGCCAGCAGCTACCTAGGGAGGAGCACAGATACGCAGTATTTT.

This clone has just a few counts. The V and J genes are TRBV5-4 and TRBJ1-1; TRBD1 might be the D (6 bases). V lost 3 bases and J lost 0, with 12 bases in between. Germline CDR1 reads SGHNT; CDR2 reads YYREEE (reference sequence). The CDR3 runs 15 residues. The CDR3 spells CASSSGGHMNTEAFF. CDR3 coding DNA: TGTGCCAGCAGCTCGGGGGGACACATGAACACTGAAGCTTTCTTT.

The J gene is TRBJ2-5, the V gene TRBV18; no reliable D call. Gene TRBJ2-7 matches the end of the DNA better, so the J call may be wrong. The CDR3 length is 13 residues. CDR1 is KGHSH, CDR2 LQKENI, per germline. The CDR3 region is CASSAPAGYEQYF. For the CDR3, the DNA is TGTGCCAGCTCAGCCCCCGCCGGCTACGAGCAGTACTTC.

The V call is TRBV27, the J call TRBJ2-7; 9 bases fit TRBD1. CDR3 size: 16 residues. V gave up 4 bases and J gave up 5 bases; unmatched junction bases: 12. Germline V gene lookup returns CDR1 MNHEY and CDR2 SMNVEV (reference sequence). This CDR3 reads CASSSAAGTGINEQYF. The CDR3 nucleotides read TGTGCCAGCAGTTCCGCCGCCGGGACAGGGATTAACGAGCAGTACTTC.

This clone was recorded only once. The V gene is TRBV7-8, the J gene TRBJ2-5; 7 nucleotides match TRBD1. This CDR3 comprises 15 residues. Losses at the gene ends were 4 bases for V and 5 bases for J; bases not matched to a gene: 10. The germline CDR1 and CDR2 sequences are SGHVS and FQNEAQ. CDR3 in amino acids: CASSSQGVYSETQYF. CDR3 DNA sequence: TGTGCCAGCAGCTCTCAGGGGGTTTACTCGGAGACCCAGTACTTC.

V gene TRBV7-2 combines with J gene TRBJ2-7; 14 nucleotides line up with TRBD2. Germline V gene sequence: CDR1 SGHTA, CDR2 FQGNSA. The ends lost 1 base at V and 4 bases at J; junction bases unmatched: 6. This CDR3 comprises 17 residues. The CDR3 is CASSLGTSGRKRYEQYF. The CDR3, as DNA: TGTGCCAGCAGCTTAGGGACTAGCGGGAGGAAGAGGTACGAGCAGTACTTC.

This chain uses TRBV5-4 with TRBJ2-1; TRBD2 matches at 8 bases. Germline CDR1 reads SGHNT; CDR2 reads YYREEE (reference sequence). With V trimmed by 4 bases and J by 2 bases, 8 bases remained unmatched. The CDR3 is made up of 16 amino acids. The CDR3 nucleotides are TGTGCCAGCAGCGATTGGGTAGCGGGGCCCTACAATGAGCAGTTCTTC. This translates into CASSDWVAGPYNEQFF.

The chain couples TRBV6-6 to TRBJ2-3; a possible D gene is TRBD2 (6 bases). V lost 0 bases, J lost 4 bases, and 11 bases lay in between. Germline assignment: CDR1 MNHNY and CDR2 SVGAGI (reference sequence). The CDR3 is 15 residues long. CDR3 DNA sequence: TGTGCCAGCAGTTACTCGATTTCGGGGGCAGATACGCAGTATTTT. Translated, it gives CASSYSISGADTQYF.

This clone appeared a single time. The genes are TRBV10-3 and TRBJ2-7; 8 bases map to TRBD2. The germline CDR1 and CDR2 sequences are ENHRY and SYGVKD. CDR3 length equals 13 residues. J gave up 5 bases and V 10 bases, and 10 bases lay outside the gene matches. The CDR3 DNA is TGTGCCACCCTTGGACTAGCAGGTAACGAGCAGTACTTC. This gives the protein CATLGLAGNEQYF.

This chain connects TRBV28 to TRBJ1-5; TRBD1 agrees at 7 bases. Germline V gene data show CDR1 as MDHEN and CDR2 as SYDVKM. The CDR3 loop spans 14 amino acids. V shed 0 bases, J shed 9 bases, and the junction held 5 bases outside the gene matches. The CDR3 sequence: CASSLWSGGRPQHF. CDR3 nucleotides: TGTGCCAGCAGTTTATGGTCAGGGGGAAGGCCCCAGCATTTT. Filled out from reference TRBV28 and TRBJ1-5, the complete variable domain reads DVKVTQSSRYLVKRTGEKVFLECVQDMDHENMFWYRQDPGLGLRLIYFSYDVKMKEKGDIPEGYSVSREKKERFSLILESASTNQTSMYLCASSLWSGGRPQHFGDGTRLSIL.

V is TRBV6-6 and J is TRBJ2-7; D tentatively fits TRBD1 or TRBD2 (6 bases each). Trimming removed 11 bases from V and 7 bases from J, with 15 bases in between. From germline, CDR1 is MNHNY and CDR2 SVGAGI (reference sequence). This CDR3 has 11 residues. CDR3 bases: TGTGCCTCCAACCGGGGGCGGGAGCAGTACTTC. Residues: CASNRGREQYF.

The chain employs TRBV6-5 and TRBJ2-2; D not certain. The CDR3 is 15 residues long. Germline loops: CDR1 MNHEY, CDR2 SVGAGI. V was clipped by 3 bases and J by 1 base, with 9 bases between them. The CDR3 DNA reads TGTGCCAGCAGTTATTCACAGAGGAACACCGGGGAGCTGTTTTTT. Residues: CASSYSQRNTGELFF.

The gene calls are TRBV11-2 and TRBJ2-1; weak D call: TRBD2 (5 bases). Trimming shortened V by 3 bases and J by 0 bases, and 12 bases separated the two germline ends. Per germline, CDR1 SGHAT and CDR2 FQNNGV. The CDR3 runs 16 residues. Here the CDR3 DNA reads TGTGCCAGCAGCTTGTCTAGCCTTAGCTCCTACAATGAGCAGTTCTTC. This sequence encodes CASSLSSLSSYNEQFF.

For the CDR3, the DNA is TGTGCCAGCAGCCTTCATATCCACGAGCAGTACTTC. This translates into CASSLHIHEQYF. V gene TRBV5-5 combines with J gene TRBJ2-7; no definite D call. CDR1 is SGHKS and CDR2 is YYEKEE in the germline V gene (reference sequence). Between the trimmed V and J ends, which lost 4 bases and 5 bases, there was a span of 10 bases. The CDR3 extends over 12 amino acids.

The chain links TRBV7-9 to TRBJ1-5; TRBD1 matches at 10 bases. From germline, CDR1 is SEHNR and CDR2 FQNEAQ (reference sequence). The CDR3 totals 14 residues. The V and J ends lost 5 bases and 5 bases, in that order; junction bases with no gene match: 3. The DNA for the CDR3 is TGTGCCAGCAGCGGGGGACAGGGGTATCAGCCCCAGCATTTT. It encodes CASSGGQGYQPQHF.

V usage is TRBV25-1 and J usage is TRBJ2-5, with a weak D call TRBD2 (5 bases). V lost 4 bases to trimming and J lost 4 bases, with 19 bases between them. CDR1 is MGHDK and CDR2 is SYGVNS in the germline V gene. The CDR3 extends over 16 amino acids. The CDR3 here is CASSGSSSGLGETQYF. In nucleotides, the CDR3 is TGTGCCAGCAGTGGATCATCGAGCGGTTTAGGAGAGACCCAGTACTTC.

The chain couples TRBV7-3 to TRBJ2-3, with TRBD1 matching over 11 bases. This CDR3 has 14 residues. Germline CDR1 SGHTA, CDR2 FQGTGA. The J segment lost 6 bases and the V segment lost 5 bases, leaving 4 bases of the junction unmatched. In nucleotides, the CDR3 is TGTGCCAGCAGCCCGGGGACAGGGGGTGATACGCAGTATTTT. Its translation is CASSPGTGGDTQYF.

The chain combines TRBV11-2 with TRBJ2-7; TRBD1 might be the D (5 bases). In germline, CDR1 is SGHAT, CDR2 FQNNGV. Between the trimmed V and J ends, which lost 1 base and 9 bases, there was a span of 16 bases. This CDR3 has 14 amino acids. Here the CDR3 DNA reads TGTGCCAGCAGCTTAGGGGTGGTCAGGGATCGGCAGTACTTC. This encodes CASSLGVVRDRQYF. Full variable domain (missing parts from reference TRBV11-2 and TRBJ2-7): EAGVAQSPRYKIIEKRQSVAFWCNPISGHATLYWYQQILGQGPKLLIQFQNNGVVDDSQLPKDRFSAERLKGVDSTLKIQPAKLEDSAVYLCASSLGVVRDRQYFGPGTRLTVT.

V gene TRBV5-6 combines with J gene TRBJ2-1; the D is unclear. Germline loops: CDR1 SGHDT, CDR2 YYEEEE. CDR3 length: 13 residues. V was shortened by 4 bases and J by 4 bases, with 9 bases between the two germline ends. The CDR3 protein is CASSPAWYNEQFF. Written as DNA, the CDR3 is TGTGCCAGCAGCCCCGCCTGGTACAATGAGCAGTTCTTC. The whole variable domain, remainder taken from reference TRBV5-6 and TRBJ2-1, is DAGVTQSPTHLIKTRGQQVTLRCSPKSGHDTVSWYQQALGQGPQFIFQYYEEEERQRGNFPDRFSGHQFPNYSSELNVNALLLGDSALYLCASSPAWYNEQFFGPGTRLTVL.

The V and J genes are TRBV11-2 and TRBJ2-1, with D uncertain. The CDR3 loop spans 12 amino acids. Germline-derived CDR1 and CDR2 are SGHAT and FQNNGV. V gave up 1 base and J gave up 7 bases, with 5 bases separating them. The CDR3: CASSLVGNEQFF. The CDR3 bases are TGTGCCAGCAGCTTAGTAGGGAATGAGCAGTTCTTC.

V is TRBV2 and J is TRBJ2-3, with TRBD1 as a possible D gene (7 bases). Trimming took 7 bases from V and 1 from J, leaving 24 bases between them. Germline V gives CDR1 SNHLY, CDR2 FYNNEI. The CDR3 has 18 residues. CDR3 DNA sequence: TGTGCCAGCACCCCCCGGGGCCTCAGGGGGACTGGCACAGATACGCAGTATTTT. Encoded protein: CASTPRGLRGTGTDTQYF.

V usage is TRBV4-3 and J usage is TRBJ2-1, with TRBD2 matching 9 bases. The ends lost 0 bases at V and 2 bases at J; junction bases unmatched: 5. The CDR3 length is 17 residues. CDR1 LGHNA and CDR2 YSLEER come from the germline V gene. The CDR3 sequence: CASSQDGAGGTYNEQFF. The CDR3 DNA reads as TGCGCCAGCAGCCAAGATGGGGCGGGAGGGACCTACAATGAGCAGTTCTTC.

V and J are TRBV5-1 and TRBJ2-3; 15 bases map to TRBD2. Trimming cost V 0 bases and J 8 bases; bases outside gene matches: 4. From germline, CDR1 is SGHRS and CDR2 YFSETQ. The CDR3 contains 16 residues. CDR3 in amino acids: CASSLGGLAGGGTQYF. The CDR3 bases are TGCGCCAGCAGCTTGGGGGGACTAGCGGGAGGAGGTACGCAGTATTTT.

The table lists this clone with a few counts. The chain joins TRBV7-9 to TRBJ1-3; tentative D call: TRBD1 (5 bases). Trimming removed 3 bases at V and 0 bases at J, with 9 bases between. This CDR3 region has 15 residues. The germline V gene encodes CDR1 SEHNR and CDR2 FQNEAQ (reference sequence). The CDR3: CASSFDRFSGNTIYF. The CDR3 bases are TGTGCCAGCAGCTTTGACAGATTCTCTGGAAACACCATATATTTT.

The CDR3 bases are TGCGCCAGCAGCCAAGATTCGGGGGGCGGTCAGCCCCAGCATTTT. This codes for CASSQDSGGGQPQHF. The J gene is TRBJ1-5, the V gene TRBV4-1; possibly TRBD1 for D (6 bases). V gave up 0 bases and J gave up 6 bases, with 12 bases separating them. This CDR3 has 15 residues. The germline V gene encodes CDR1 MGHRA and CDR2 YSYEKL.

V gene TRBV5-4 combines with J gene TRBJ2-5, with D possibly TRBD2 on 6 matching bases. Looked up from germline, CDR1 is SGHNT and CDR2 is YYREEE (reference sequence). V was shortened by 3 bases and J by 3 bases, with 15 bases between the two germline ends. The CDR3 totals 15 residues. The CDR3 is CASSSPGLGEETQYF. The CDR3 coding sequence is TGTGCCAGCAGCTCTCCGGGACTGGGGGAAGAGACCCAGTACTTC.

In DNA, the CDR3 is TGTGCCAGCAGCTCCCCGGTGGGGGGACTAGATCACTACTACAATGAGCAGTTCTTC. It encodes CASSSPVGGLDHYYNEQFF. The chain couples TRBV7-9 to TRBJ2-1; 8 bases align to TRBD2. Losses at the gene ends were 4 bases for V and 3 bases for J; bases not matched to a gene: 17. CDR3 length: 19 amino acids. CDR1 and CDR2 (germline): SEHNR, FQNEAQ (reference sequence).